The rows below give T cell receptor beta chains drawn from one sample of a study of CD8 T cells in ankylosing spondylitis. TCRdb re-derived calls from the 5' RACE reads in MiXCR, one entry per CDR3 protein. Among almost 400,000 distinct CDR3 sequences listed, around 20% were seen once. Specimen: blood, either unsorted or a sorted T cell fraction (not recorded which). The receptor set was obtained from a male donor with ankylosing spondylitis. The CDR3 runs from the conserved cysteine through the conserved F or W. The D gene is left open where the match is weak. Size is omitted from some rows. Given values are once, few, many or a class for expanded clones.

.	TRBV5-6	16	few	TRBJ2-3	TGTGCCAGCAGCAACCTAGAAAGGCGAAGCACAGATACGCAGTATTTT	CASSNLERRSTDTQYF
TRBD1	TRBV29-1	12	.	TRBJ1-3	TGCAGCGCCGGACAGGAGGTCAACACCATATATTTT	CSAGQEVNTIYF
.	TRBV5-1	14	.	TRBJ2-7	TGCGCCAGCAGCTGGTCCCAGGCCTCCTACGAGCAGTACTTC	CASSWSQASYEQYF
TRBD2	TRBV15	14	.	TRBJ2-2	TGTGCCACCAGCCGCGGGAGGGCCACCGGGGAGCTGTTTTTT	CATSRGRATGELFF
.	TRBV29-1	11	.	TRBJ2-1	TGCAGCCCCAGCCAGGGAAATGAGCAGTTCTTC	CSPSQGNEQFF
.	TRBV7-3	14	.	TRBJ1-6	TGTGCCAGCAGCTCAGGACAGCGGAATTCACCCCTCCACTTT	CASSSGQRNSPLHF
TRBD2	TRBV5-1	17	few	TRBJ2-1	TGCGCCAGCAGCTCGGGGGGGGCCGATCGCGGATACAATGAGCAGTTCTTC	CASSSGGADRGYNEQFF
.	TRBV29-1	14	few	TRBJ2-2	TGCAGCGTTGGGCGGGGAGCGAACACCGGGGAGCTGTTTTTT	CSVGRGANTGELFF
TRBD1	TRBV5-1	14	.	TRBJ2-7	TGCGCCAGCAGCACAACAGGGGGCCCCTACGAGCAGTACTTC	CASSTTGGPYEQYF
.	TRBV20-1	14	few	TRBJ2-1	TGCAGTGCTCCGGGGTGGAGCTCCTACAATGAGCAGTTCTTC	CSAPGWSSYNEQFF
.	TRBV5-1	15	.	TRBJ2-1	TGCGCCAGCAGCTTGGATGCTCAGGAATACAATGAGCAGTTCTTC	CASSLDAQEYNEQFF
.	TRBV28	14	.	TRBJ2-7	TGTGCCAGCAGCAAGCCCGGGTTCTCCTACGAGCAGTACTTC	CASSKPGFSYEQYF
TRBD1	TRBV15	19	many	TRBJ2-1	TGTGCCACCAGCGCATACGGGACAGGGAAGTGGGGACATTATGATGAGCAGTTCTTC	CATSAYGTGKWGHYDEQFF
.	TRBV19	13	few	TRBJ2-3	TGTGCCAGTAGTAAGGGGGTCCCAGATACGCAGTATTTT	CASSKGVPDTQYF
.	TRBV29-1	13	.	TRBJ2-2	TGCAGCGTTGATTCGGCGAACACCGGGGAGCTGTTTTTT	CSVDSANTGELFF
TRBD1	TRBV7-3	16	.	TRBJ2-2	TGTGCCAGCAGCTACGTAGCAGGGGGCTTGGGCGGGGAGCTGTTTTTT	CASSYVAGGLGGELFF
TRBD1	TRBV12-3/TRBV12-4	16	.	TRBJ2-3	TGTGCCAGCAGTCCGTGGGACAGGGAAGGGTCAGATACGCAGTATTTT	CASSPWDREGSDTQYF
TRBD2	TRBV7-9	17	.	TRBJ2-3	TGTGCCAGCAGCTCCGCCTCATCTAGCGGGAGAACAGATACGCAGTATTTT	CASSSASSSGRTDTQYF
TRBD1	TRBV28	15	.	TRBJ2-7	TGTGCCAGCAGTTCCTACCCGGGACAGGGGAAGGAGCAGTACTTC	CASSSYPGQGKEQYF
TRBD1	TRBV25-1	14	.	TRBJ1-5	TGTGCCAGCAGGGGGACAGGTGGCAATCAGCCCCAGCATTTT	CASRGTGGNQPQHF
.	TRBV19	13	.	TRBJ1-1	TGTGCCAGTAGGAGGGAACAGAACACTGAAGCTTTCTTT	CASRREQNTEAFF
TRBD2	TRBV24-1	16	many	TRBJ2-1	TGTGCCACCAGTGACCCCAGGAGCGGGAGGTTGGATGAGCAGTTCTTC	CATSDPRSGRLDEQFF
TRBD2	TRBV6-1	20	few	TRBJ2-7	TGTGCCAGCAGTGAAGCGTTCCCCCGACTAACTAGCGGGAGGGCCTACGAGCAGTACTTC	CASSEAFPRLTSGRAYEQYF
.	TRBV2	14	.	TRBJ1-1	TGTGCCAGCAGTGTTCGGAGGGGGAACACTGAAGCTCTCTTT	CASSVRRGNTEALF
.	TRBV29-1	14	.	TRBJ1-2	TGCAGCGTTTCTCGGGACGGTTCTAACTATGGCTACACCTTC	CSVSRDGSNYGYTF
TRBD1	TRBV15	15	.	TRBJ1-5	TGTGCCACCGCCGGGACAGGGGGCGGGTTTCAGCCCCAGCATTTT	CATAGTGGGFQPQHF
.	TRBV11-2	14	many	TRBJ2-1	TGTGCCAGCAGCTTAAATCGGGCCTACAATGAGCAGTTCTTC	CASSLNRAYNEQFF
TRBD1	TRBV28	13	.	TRBJ1-2	TGTGCCAGCGGACAGGGAATTAACTATGGCTACACCTTC	CASGQGINYGYTF
.	TRBV5-1	14	many	TRBJ2-7	TGCGCCAGCAGCTTGAGAGTGAGCTCCTACGAGCAGTACTTC	CASSLRVSSYEQYF
TRBD1	TRBV29-1	14	.	TRBJ2-2	TGCAGCGCCCGATTAGGGCAGGGGGCCAGGGAGCTGTTTTTT	CSARLGQGARELFF
TRBD1	TRBV5-1	15	few	TRBJ1-4	TGCGCCAGCAGCCGGGACAGGGGCGGTAATGAAAAACTGTTTTTT	CASSRDRGGNEKLFF
.	TRBV10-3	14	.	TRBJ2-5	TGTGCCATCAGCCCGGGACTCCGGGGAGAGACCCAGTACTTC	CAISPGLRGETQYF
.	TRBV29-1	13	.	TRBJ2-3	TGCAGCGTTGTTTCCAGAGGCACAGATACGCAGTATTTT	CSVVSRGTDTQYF
TRBD2	TRBV5-8	15	.	TRBJ2-1	TGTGCCAGCAGCTATGCGGGAGGATCTTACAATGAGCAGTTCTTC	CASSYAGGSYNEQFF
TRBD2	TRBV11-2	16	few	TRBJ2-5	TGTGCCAGCAGCTTAGGGTCTAGCGGAACGCAAGAGACCCAGTACTTC	CASSLGSSGTQETQYF
.	TRBV7-2	15	.	TRBJ2-1	TGTGCCAGCAGCTTACTAAGCGGTCTTTACAATGAGCAGTTCTTC	CASSLLSGLYNEQFF
TRBD1	TRBV29-1	13	few	TRBJ1-2	TGCAGCGCGGCAGGGGGCACAAGGGATGGCTACACCTTC	CSAAGGTRDGYTF
.	TRBV7-9	11	few	TRBJ2-1	TGTGCCAGCAGCTCGGGGGGCTCCCCGTTCTTC	CASSSGGSPFF
.	TRBV28	15	many	TRBJ2-1	TGTGCCAGCAGCACACCGGGCGGGCCCCAGAATGAGCAGTTCTTC	CASSTPGGPQNEQFF
.	TRBV4-2	15	.	TRBJ1-5	TGTGCCAGCAGCCAAGATTATACAGGCGATCAGCCCCAGCATTTT	CASSQDYTGDQPQHF
.	TRBV27	16	few	TRBJ1-1	TGTGCCAGCAGTTTATCGCTTGGGACGGCCCCTTGGGAAGCTTTCTTT	CASSLSLGTAPWEAFF
TRBD1	TRBV7-2	15	.	TRBJ1-6	TGTGCCAGCAGCCCGCGGACAGGGGGGAATTCACCCCTCCACTTT	CASSPRTGGNSPLHF